This T cell receptor beta chain was found in a study of T cell responses to AZD1222 COVID-19 vaccine. The CDR3 covers 16 residues. Trimming removed 1 base from V and 1 base from J, with 12 bases in between. Germline CDR1 and CDR2: KGHSH and LQKENI. Study-wide findings and caveats: Elevations in Spike-specific TCR breadth and depth followed administration of two AZD1222 doses.

This table comes from immunoSEQ multiplex PCR, and its TCRdb copy is limited to in-frame clones, with some not included. The data show approximately 120,000 clones, roughly nine tenths seen once. As to this clone: Antigen unknown.

This material consisted of peripheral blood, taken on day 0 of AZD1222 vaccination. The clonotype originates from an adult in good health. This sequence joins TRBV18 and TRBJ2-3; a possible D gene is TRBD2 (5 bases). The CDR3 nucleotides read TGTGCCAGCTCACCACGGAATAGCGCGGGCACAGATACGCAGTATTTT. Its protein product is CASSPRNSAGTDTQYF.